This note documents a single T cell receptor beta chain sequence. Its antigen is unknown. The read is 3 residues too short to cover the CDR3 end, so that end is filled in from the germline J gene. This specimen includes other DNA sequences encoding the same CDR3. The sample belongs to a study of T cells in women clearing cervical HPV infection. Study observations and caveats: TRBV6-7 abundance was lower in cases than controls (about 0.099% versus 0.16%).

Germline V lookup: CDR1 LNHDA, CDR2 SQIVND (reference sequence). V shed 6 bases and J 1 base; nucleotides not matched to a gene: 5. The CDR3 loop spans 14 amino acids. Sequenced by immunoSEQ multiplex PCR; TCRdb stores in-frame clones only, minus some. This sample carries 20,000 to 25,000 clones, with over 6.5% going to the ten biggest clones. The sequenced sample consisted of blood buffy coat. The receptor's source is a woman aged 18 to 75 with a cervical HPV16 infection that either progressed to CIN3+ or cleared (not recorded which). This chain links TRBV19 with TRBJ1-1, with 7 bases aligning to TRBD1. CDR3 DNA (partial): TGTGCCAGTAGATACAGGGGTGAGAACACTGAA. This codes for CASRYRGENTE. The entire CDR3 is CASRYRGENTEAFF.